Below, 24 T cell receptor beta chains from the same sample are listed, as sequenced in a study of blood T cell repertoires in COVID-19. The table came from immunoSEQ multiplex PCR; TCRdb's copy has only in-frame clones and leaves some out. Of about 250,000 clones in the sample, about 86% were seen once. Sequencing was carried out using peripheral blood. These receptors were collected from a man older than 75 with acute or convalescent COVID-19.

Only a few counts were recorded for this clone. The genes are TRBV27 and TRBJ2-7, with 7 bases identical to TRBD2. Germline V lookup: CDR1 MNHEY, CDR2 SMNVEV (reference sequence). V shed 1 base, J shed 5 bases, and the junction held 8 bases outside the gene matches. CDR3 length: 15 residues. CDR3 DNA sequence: TGTGCCAGCAGTTTATTGGGGGGGGTTCGGGACGAGCAGTACTTC. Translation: CASSLLGGVRDEQYF.

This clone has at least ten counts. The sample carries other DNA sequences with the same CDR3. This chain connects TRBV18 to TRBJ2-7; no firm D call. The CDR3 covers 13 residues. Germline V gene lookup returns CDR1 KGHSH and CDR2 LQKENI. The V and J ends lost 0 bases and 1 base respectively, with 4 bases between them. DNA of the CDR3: TGTGCCAGCTCACCACCCTCGTCCTACGAGCAGTACTTC. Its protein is CASSPPSSYEQYF.

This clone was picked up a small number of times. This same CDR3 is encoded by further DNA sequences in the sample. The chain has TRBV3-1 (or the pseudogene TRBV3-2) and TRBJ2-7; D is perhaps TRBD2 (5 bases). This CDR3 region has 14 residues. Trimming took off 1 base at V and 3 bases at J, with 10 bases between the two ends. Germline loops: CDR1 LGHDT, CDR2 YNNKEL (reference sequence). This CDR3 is CASSQGGQRYEQYF. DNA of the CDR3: TGTGCCAGCAGCCAAGGCGGGCAGCGCTACGAGCAGTACTTC.

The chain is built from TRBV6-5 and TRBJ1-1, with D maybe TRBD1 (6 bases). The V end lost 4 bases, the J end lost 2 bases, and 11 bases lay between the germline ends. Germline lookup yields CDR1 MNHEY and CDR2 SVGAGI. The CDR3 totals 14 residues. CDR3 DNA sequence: TGTGCCAGCAGTTCCTCAGGGGTTAACACTGAAGCTTTCTTT. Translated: CASSSSGVNTEAFF.

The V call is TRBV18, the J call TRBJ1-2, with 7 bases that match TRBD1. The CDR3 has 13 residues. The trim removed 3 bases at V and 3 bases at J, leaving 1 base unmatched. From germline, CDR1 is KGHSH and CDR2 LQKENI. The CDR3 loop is CASSPDRDYGYTF. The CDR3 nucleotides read TGTGCCAGCTCACCTGACAGGGACTATGGCTACACCTTC.

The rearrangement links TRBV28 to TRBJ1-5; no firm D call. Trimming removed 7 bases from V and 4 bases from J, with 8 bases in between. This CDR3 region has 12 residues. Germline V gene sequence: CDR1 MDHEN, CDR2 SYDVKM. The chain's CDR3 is CASTSTNQPQHF. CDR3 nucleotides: TGTGCCAGCACTTCGACAAATCAGCCCCAGCATTTT.

Here the CDR3 DNA reads TGTGCCAGCAGTCCACATCCGGGACTAGCGGGAGTTTCCAAAAACATTCAGTACTTC. It codes for CASSPHPGLAGVSKNIQYF. The gene calls are TRBV28 and TRBJ2-4; 14 bases agree with TRBD2. This CDR3 contains 19 residues. Unmatched junction bases numbered 11, after V lost 5 bases and J lost 2 bases. The germline V gene has CDR1 MDHEN and CDR2 SYDVKM. Full variable domain (outside the CDR3, taken from reference TRBV28 and TRBJ2-4): DVKVTQSSRYLVKRTGEKVFLECVQDMDHENMFWYRQDPGLGLRLIYFSYDVKMKEKGDIPEGYSVSREKKERFSLILESASTNQTSMYLCASSPHPGLAGVSKNIQYFGAGTRLSVL.

The CDR3 loop is CASSPLASGGYNEQFF. The CDR3 DNA sequence: TGTGCCAGCTCACCACTGGCTAGCGGGGGGTACAATGAGCAGTTCTTC. This rearrangement joins TRBV18 to TRBJ2-1; 11 nucleotides align to TRBD2. The CDR3 contains 16 residues. The germline V gene has CDR1 KGHSH and CDR2 LQKENI. J lost 4 bases, V lost 1 base, and 3 bases had no gene match.

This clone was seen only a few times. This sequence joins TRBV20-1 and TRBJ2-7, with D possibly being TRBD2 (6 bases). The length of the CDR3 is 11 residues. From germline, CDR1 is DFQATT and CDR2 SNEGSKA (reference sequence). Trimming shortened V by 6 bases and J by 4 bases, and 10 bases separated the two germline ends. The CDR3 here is CSAAGQYEQYF. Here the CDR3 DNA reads TGCAGTGCCGCGGGGCAGTACGAGCAGTACTTC.

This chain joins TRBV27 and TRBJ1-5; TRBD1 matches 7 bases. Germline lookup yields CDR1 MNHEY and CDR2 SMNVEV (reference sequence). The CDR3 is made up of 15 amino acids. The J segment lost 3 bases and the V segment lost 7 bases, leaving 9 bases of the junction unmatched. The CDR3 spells CASKKQGSLNQPQHF. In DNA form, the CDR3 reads TGTGCCAGCAAAAAACAGGGGTCCCTCAATCAGCCCCAGCATTTT.

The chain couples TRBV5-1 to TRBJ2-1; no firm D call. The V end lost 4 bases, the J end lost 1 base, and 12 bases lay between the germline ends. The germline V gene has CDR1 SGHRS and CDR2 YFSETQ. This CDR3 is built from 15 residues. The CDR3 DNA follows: TGCGCCAGCAGCCCTGACGTGACATCCTACAATGAGCAGTTCTTC. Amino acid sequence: CASSPDVTSYNEQFF.

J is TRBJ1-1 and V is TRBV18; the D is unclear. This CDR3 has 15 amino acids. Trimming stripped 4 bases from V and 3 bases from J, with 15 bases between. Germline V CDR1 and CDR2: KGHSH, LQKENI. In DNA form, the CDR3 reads TGTGCCAGCTCACTCCAGAGGCAGTTGGACACTGAAGCTTTCTTT. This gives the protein CASSLQRQLDTEAFF.

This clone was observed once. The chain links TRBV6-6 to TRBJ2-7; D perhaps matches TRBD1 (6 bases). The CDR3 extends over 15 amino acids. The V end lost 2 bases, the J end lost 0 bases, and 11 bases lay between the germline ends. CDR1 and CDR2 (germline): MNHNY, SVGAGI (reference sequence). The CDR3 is CASSYRDNPSYEQYF. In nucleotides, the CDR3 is TGTGCCAGCAGTTACCGGGACAATCCCTCCTACGAGCAGTACTTC.

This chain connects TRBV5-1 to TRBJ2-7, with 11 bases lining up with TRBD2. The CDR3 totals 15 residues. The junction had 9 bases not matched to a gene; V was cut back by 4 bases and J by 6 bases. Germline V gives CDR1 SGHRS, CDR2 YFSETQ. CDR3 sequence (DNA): TGCGCCAGCAGCCAAACCTCAGGACTAGCGGGCGAGCAGTACTTC. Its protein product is CASSQTSGLAGEQYF. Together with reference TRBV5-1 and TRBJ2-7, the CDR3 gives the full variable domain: KAGVTQTPRYLIKTRGQQVTLSCSPISGHRSVSWYQQTPGQGLQFLFEYFSETQRNKGNFPGRFSGRQFSNSRSEMNVSTLELGDSALYLCASSQTSGLAGEQYFGPGTRLTVT.

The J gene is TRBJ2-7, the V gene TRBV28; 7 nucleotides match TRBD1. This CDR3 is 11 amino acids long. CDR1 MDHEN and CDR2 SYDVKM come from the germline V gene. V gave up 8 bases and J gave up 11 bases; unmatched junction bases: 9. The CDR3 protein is CASGPRGPEYF. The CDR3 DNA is TGTGCCAGCGGGCCGAGGGGGCCGGAGTACTTC.

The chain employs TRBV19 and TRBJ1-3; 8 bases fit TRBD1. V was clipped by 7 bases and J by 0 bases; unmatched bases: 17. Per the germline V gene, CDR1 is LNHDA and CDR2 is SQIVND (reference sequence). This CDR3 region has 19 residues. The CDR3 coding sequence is TGTGCCAGTATCCGGACAAGGGGGACAGGCGCCTTCTCTGGAAACACCATATATTTT. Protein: CASIRTRGTGAFSGNTIYF.

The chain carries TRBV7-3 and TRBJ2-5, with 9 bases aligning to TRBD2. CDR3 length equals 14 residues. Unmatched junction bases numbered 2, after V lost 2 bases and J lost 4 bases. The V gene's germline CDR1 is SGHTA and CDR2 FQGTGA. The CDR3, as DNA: TGTGCCAGCAGCTTAGGTAGCGGGGGAGAGACCCAGTACTTC. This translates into CASSLGSGGETQYF.

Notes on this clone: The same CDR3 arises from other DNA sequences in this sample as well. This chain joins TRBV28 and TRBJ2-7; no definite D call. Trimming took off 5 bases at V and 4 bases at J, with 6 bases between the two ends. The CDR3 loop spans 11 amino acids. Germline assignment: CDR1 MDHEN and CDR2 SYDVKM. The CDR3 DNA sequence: TGTGCCAGCAGTCAGACTTACGAGCAGTACTTC. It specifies CASSQTYEQYF.

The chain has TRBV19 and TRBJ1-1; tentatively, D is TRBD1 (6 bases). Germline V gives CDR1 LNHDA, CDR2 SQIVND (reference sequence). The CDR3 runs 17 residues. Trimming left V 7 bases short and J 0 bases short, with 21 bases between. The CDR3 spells CASTPGRQVFMNTEAFF. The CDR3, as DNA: TGTGCCAGTACACCGGGACGACAGGTCTTTATGAACACTGAAGCTTTCTTT.

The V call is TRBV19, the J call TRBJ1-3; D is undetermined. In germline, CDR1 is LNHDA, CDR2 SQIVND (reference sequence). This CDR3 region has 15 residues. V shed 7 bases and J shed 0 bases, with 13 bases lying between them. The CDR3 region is CASNSVGDSGNTIYF. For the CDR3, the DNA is TGTGCCAGTAACTCGGTGGGAGACTCTGGAAACACCATATATTTT.

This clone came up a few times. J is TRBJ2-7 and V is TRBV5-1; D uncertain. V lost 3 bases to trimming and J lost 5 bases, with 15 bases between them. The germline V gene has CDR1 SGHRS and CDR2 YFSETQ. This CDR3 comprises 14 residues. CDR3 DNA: TGCGCCAGCAGCTGGAGCGACGAATTGGACGAGCAGTACTTC. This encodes CASSWSDELDEQYF.

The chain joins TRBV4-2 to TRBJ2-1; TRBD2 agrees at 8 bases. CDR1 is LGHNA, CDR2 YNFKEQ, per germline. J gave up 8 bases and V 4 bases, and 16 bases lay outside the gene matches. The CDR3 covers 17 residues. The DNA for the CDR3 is TGTGCCAGCAGCCCCCAACGACTAGCGCATAATCAGGATGAGCAGTTCTTC. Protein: CASSPQRLAHNQDEQFF.

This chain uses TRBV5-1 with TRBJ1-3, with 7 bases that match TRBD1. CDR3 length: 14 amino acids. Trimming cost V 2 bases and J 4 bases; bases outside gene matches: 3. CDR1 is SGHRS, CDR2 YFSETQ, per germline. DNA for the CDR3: TGCGCCAGCAGCTTCGGGACAGAAGGAAACACCATATATTTT. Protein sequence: CASSFGTEGNTIYF.

The CDR3 is CASSPLRVVAGRRDTQYF. The CDR3 nucleotides are TGTGCCAGCTCACCACTGAGGGTAGTAGCGGGCCGCCGGGATACGCAGTATTTT. The chain combines TRBV18 with TRBJ2-3; 7 nucleotides line up with TRBD2. CDR3 length: 18 amino acids. Germline V gives CDR1 KGHSH, CDR2 LQKENI. V lost 1 base and J lost 6; bases outside the gene matches: 16.